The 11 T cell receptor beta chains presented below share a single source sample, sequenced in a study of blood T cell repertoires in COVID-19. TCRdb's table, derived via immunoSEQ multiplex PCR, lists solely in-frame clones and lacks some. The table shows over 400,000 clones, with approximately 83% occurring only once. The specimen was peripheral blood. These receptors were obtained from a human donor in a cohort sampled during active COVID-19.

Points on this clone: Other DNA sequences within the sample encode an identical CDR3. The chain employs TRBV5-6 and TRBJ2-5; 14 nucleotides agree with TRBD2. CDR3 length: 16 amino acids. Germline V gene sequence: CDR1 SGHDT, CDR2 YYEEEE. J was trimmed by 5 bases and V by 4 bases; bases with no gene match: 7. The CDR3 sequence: CASSPGLAGGGETQYF. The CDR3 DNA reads TGTGCCAGCAGCCCAGGACTAGCGGGAGGAGGCGAGACCCAGTACTTC.

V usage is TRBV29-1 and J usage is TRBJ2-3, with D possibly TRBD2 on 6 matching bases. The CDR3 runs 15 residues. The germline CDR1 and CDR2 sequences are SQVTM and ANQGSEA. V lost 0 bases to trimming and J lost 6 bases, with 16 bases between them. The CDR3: CSVEEGSLREDTQYF. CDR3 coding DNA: TGCAGCGTTGAAGAGGGATCGTTACGGGAGGATACGCAGTATTTT.

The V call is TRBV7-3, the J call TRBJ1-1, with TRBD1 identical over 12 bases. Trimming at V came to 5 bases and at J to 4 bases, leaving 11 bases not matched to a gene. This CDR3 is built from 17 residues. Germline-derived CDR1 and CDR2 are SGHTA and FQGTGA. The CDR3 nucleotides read TGTGCCAGCAGCCCGACCCCGGGACAGGGGGCTGGCACTGAAGCTTTCTTT. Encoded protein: CASSPTPGQGAGTEAFF.

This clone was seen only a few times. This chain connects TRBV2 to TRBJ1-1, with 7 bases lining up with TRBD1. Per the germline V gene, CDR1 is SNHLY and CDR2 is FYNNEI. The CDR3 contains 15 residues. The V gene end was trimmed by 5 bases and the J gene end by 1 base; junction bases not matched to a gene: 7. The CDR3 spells CASSRQGHQNTEAFF. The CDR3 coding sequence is TGTGCCAGCAGTAGACAGGGCCATCAGAACACTGAAGCTTTCTTT.

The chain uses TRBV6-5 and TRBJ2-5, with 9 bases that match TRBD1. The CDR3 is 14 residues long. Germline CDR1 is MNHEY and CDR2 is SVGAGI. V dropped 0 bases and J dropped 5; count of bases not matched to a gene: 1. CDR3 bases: TGTGCCAGCAGTTACTCTGACAGGGGGGAGACCCAGTACTTC. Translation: CASSYSDRGETQYF.

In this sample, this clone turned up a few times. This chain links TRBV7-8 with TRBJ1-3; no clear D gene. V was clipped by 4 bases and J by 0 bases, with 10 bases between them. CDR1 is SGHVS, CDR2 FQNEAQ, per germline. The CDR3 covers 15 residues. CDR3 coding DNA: TGTGCCAGCAGCTATCGACGGAGCTCTGGAAACACCATATATTTT. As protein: CASSYRRSSGNTIYF.

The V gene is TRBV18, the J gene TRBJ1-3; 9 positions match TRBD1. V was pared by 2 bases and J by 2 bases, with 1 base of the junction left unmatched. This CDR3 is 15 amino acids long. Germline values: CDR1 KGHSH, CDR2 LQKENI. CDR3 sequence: CASSPGDRAGNTIYF. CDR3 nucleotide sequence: TGTGCCAGCTCACCAGGGGACAGGGCTGGAAACACCATATATTTT.

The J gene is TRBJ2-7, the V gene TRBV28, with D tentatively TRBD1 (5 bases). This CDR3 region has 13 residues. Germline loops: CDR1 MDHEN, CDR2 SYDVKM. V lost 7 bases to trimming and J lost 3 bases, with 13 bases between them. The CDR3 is CASTNGHRYEQYF. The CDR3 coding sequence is TGTGCCAGCACCAATGGACATCGCTACGAGCAGTACTTC.

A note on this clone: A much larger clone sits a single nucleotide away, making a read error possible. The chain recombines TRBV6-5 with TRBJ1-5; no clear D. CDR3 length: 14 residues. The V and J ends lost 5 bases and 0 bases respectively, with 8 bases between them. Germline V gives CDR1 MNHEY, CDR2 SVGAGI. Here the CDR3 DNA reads TGTGCCAGCAGTCGGGATTTTAGCAATCAGCCCCAGCATTTT. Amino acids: CASSRDFSNQPQHF.

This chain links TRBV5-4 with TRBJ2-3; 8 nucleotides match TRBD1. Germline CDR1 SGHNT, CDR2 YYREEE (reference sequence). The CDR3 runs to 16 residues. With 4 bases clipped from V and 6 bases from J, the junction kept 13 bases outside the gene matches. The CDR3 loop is CASSPRNGRTGDTQYF. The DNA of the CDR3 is TGTGCCAGCAGCCCTAGGAATGGGAGGACAGGGGATACGCAGTATTTT.

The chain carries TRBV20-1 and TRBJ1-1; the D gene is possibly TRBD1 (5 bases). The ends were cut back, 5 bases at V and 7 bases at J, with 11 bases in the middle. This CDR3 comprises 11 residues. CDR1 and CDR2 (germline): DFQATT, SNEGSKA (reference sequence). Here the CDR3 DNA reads TGCAGTGCTTCCTGGGACTTTGAAGCTTTCTTT. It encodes CSASWDFEAFF.